The 7 T cell receptor beta chains listed next were all sequenced from one sample in a study of blood T cell repertoires in COVID-19. Profiled with immunoSEQ multiplex PCR; TCRdb holds only in-frame clones, not every one. Of some 400,000 clones listed, around 87% are singletons. Sequenced: peripheral blood. These receptors all come from a woman younger than 45 with COVID-19, enrolled during active disease.

The chain couples TRBV9 to TRBJ2-6; no clear D. Germline V gene sequence: CDR1 SGDLS, CDR2 YYNGEE. V gave up 3 bases and J gave up 3 bases, with 10 bases separating them. The CDR3 has 15 amino acids. This CDR3 is CASSADIVGANVLTF. CDR3 DNA sequence: TGTGCCAGCAGCGCCGACATCGTTGGGGCCAACGTCCTGACTTTC.

The V and J genes are TRBV6-5 and TRBJ2-3; 9 positions match TRBD2. This CDR3 has 13 amino acids. Germline CDR1 MNHEY, CDR2 SVGAGI. This CDR3 is CASLAGLTDTQYF. The DNA of the CDR3 is TGTGCGAGCCTAGCGGGACTCACAGATACGCAGTATTTT.

The rearrangement joins TRBV27 to TRBJ2-5, with D perhaps TRBD2 (7 bases). This CDR3 is 15 amino acids long. Looked up from germline, CDR1 is MNHEY and CDR2 is SMNVEV (reference sequence). V was cut by 4 bases and J by 1 base, with 13 bases left in between. Written as DNA, the CDR3 is TGTGCCAGCAGTTCCTTTAGGGGGGGCCAAGAGACCCAGTACTTC. Its translation is CASSSFRGGQETQYF.

The rearrangement uses TRBV9 and TRBJ1-2, with no clear D. The CDR3 is 14 residues long. Trimming removed 1 base from V and 4 bases from J, with 11 bases in between. Looked up from germline, CDR1 is SGDLS and CDR2 is YYNGEE. The CDR3 sequence is CASSVSFNGYGYTF. The CDR3 DNA follows: TGTGCCAGCAGCGTATCCTTCAACGGCTATGGCTACACCTTC.

The V and J genes are TRBV5-5 and TRBJ1-1; 11 bases agree with TRBD1. Trimming cost V 0 bases and J 3 bases; bases outside gene matches: 1. The CDR3 runs to 15 residues. Germline V gene lookup returns CDR1 SGHKS and CDR2 YYEKEE (reference sequence). CDR3 in DNA: TGTGCCAGCAGCTTGGTGGGACAGGGGGACACTGAAGCTTTCTTT. Translated, it gives CASSLVGQGDTEAFF.

The CDR3 spells CASSKGLAGGPMVNIQYF. DNA of the CDR3: TGTGCCAGCAGCAAGGGACTAGCGGGAGGGCCGATGGTGAACATTCAGTACTTC. V usage is TRBV9 and J usage is TRBJ2-4; 16 bases map to TRBD2. Germline V gene data show CDR1 as SGDLS and CDR2 as YYNGEE. The ends lost 4 bases at V and 7 bases at J; junction bases unmatched: 11. CDR3 length: 18 residues.

The chain is built from TRBV5-8 and TRBJ2-5, with 10 bases matching TRBD2. The CDR3 length is 14 residues. V lost 3 bases and J lost 4; bases outside the gene matches: 3. Per germline, CDR1 SGHTS and CDR2 YDEGEE. The CDR3: CASSSLAGGETQYF. CDR3 nucleotides: TGTGCCAGCAGCTCTTTAGCGGGAGGAGAGACCCAGTACTTC.